These 16 T cell receptor beta chains originate from one sample sequenced in a study of blood T cell repertoires in COVID-19. The table came from immunoSEQ multiplex PCR; TCRdb's copy has only in-frame clones and leaves some out. The table includes about 180,000 clones, 89% detected once. The sequenced sample consisted of PBMCs or T cells enriched from blood (not recorded which). The origin of the receptors is a woman aged 40 to 55 with acute COVID-19.

The V call is TRBV13, the J call TRBJ2-1; weak D call: TRBD2 (5 bases). Per the germline V gene, CDR1 is PRHDT and CDR2 is FYEKMQ (reference sequence). The CDR3 sequence is 15 residues long. V was trimmed by 5 bases and J by 2 bases, leaving 13 bases between them. The CDR3 reads CASSTAGGTYNEQFF. The CDR3 nucleotides are TGTGCCAGCAGCACCGCCGGAGGAACCTACAATGAGCAGTTCTTC.

The V and J genes are TRBV7-6 and TRBJ2-5; 9 bases are shared with TRBD2. Losses at the gene ends were 1 base for V and 4 bases for J; bases not matched to a gene: 10. Germline lookup yields CDR1 SGHVS and CDR2 FNYEAQ. There are 17 residues in the CDR3. DNA of the CDR3: TGTGCCAGCAGCTTAGTGGTAGCGGGAGCCTTGGGAGAGACCCAGTACTTC. Its translation is CASSLVVAGALGETQYF.

The chain recombines TRBV4-1 with TRBJ2-5, with 12 bases that match TRBD2. The germline gives CDR1 MGHRA, CDR2 YSYEKL. J lost 5 bases, V lost 0 bases, and 7 bases had no gene match. This CDR3 comprises 17 residues. The CDR3 protein is CASSQDFTSGRWETQYF. CDR3 in DNA: TGCGCCAGCAGCCAAGATTTCACTAGCGGGAGGTGGGAGACCCAGTACTTC.

This chain links TRBV7-3 with TRBJ2-3; 14 bases fit TRBD2. The J segment lost 0 bases and the V segment lost 5 bases, leaving 4 bases of the junction unmatched. CDR1 and CDR2 from the germline V gene are SGHTA and FQGTGA. CDR3 length equals 17 residues. CDR3 nucleotide sequence: TGTGCCAGCAGCAAGGGACTAGCGGGAGCGAGCACAGATACGCAGTATTTT. Protein sequence: CASSKGLAGASTDTQYF.

The chain employs TRBV7-9 and TRBJ2-7; 10 bases match TRBD1. The V gene's germline CDR1 is SEHNR and CDR2 FQNEAQ (reference sequence). The ends lost 8 bases at V and 5 bases at J; junction bases unmatched: 6. The CDR3 is 13 residues long. CDR3 DNA sequence: TGTGCCAGCTCGGGACAGGGGTTGCACGAGCAGTACTTC. Protein product: CASSGQGLHEQYF.

The chain carries TRBV27 and TRBJ2-1; weak D call: TRBD2 (6 bases). Germline V CDR1 and CDR2: MNHEY, SMNVEV (reference sequence). The ends were cut back, 0 bases at V and 9 bases at J, with 15 bases in the middle. This CDR3 region has 15 residues. CDR3 in DNA: TGTGCCAGCAGTTTATCGGGGGAGGCTCCGGGTGAGCAGTTCTTC. It yields the protein CASSLSGEAPGEQFF.

The chain links TRBV11-3 to TRBJ1-6; tentatively, D is TRBD1 (6 bases). In germline, CDR1 is SGHNT, CDR2 YENEEA. V was cut by 3 bases and J by 11 bases, with 11 bases left in between. This CDR3 is built from 13 residues. CDR3: CASSLARGAPLHF. The DNA for the CDR3 is TGTGCCAGCAGCTTGGCCAGGGGCGCACCCCTCCACTTT.

The V and J genes are TRBV5-1 and TRBJ1-3; no clear D. The CDR3 is made up of 14 amino acids. CDR1 and CDR2 from the germline V gene are SGHRS and YFSETQ. The V end was cut by 4 bases, the J end by 2 bases, with 10 bases between. The CDR3 reads CASSLAGAGNTIYF. CDR3 nucleotide sequence: TGCGCCAGCAGCCTGGCGGGTGCTGGAAACACCATATATTTT.

This clone came up once. The rearrangement links TRBV5-1 to TRBJ1-6, with D perhaps TRBD1 (5 bases). CDR1 and CDR2 from the germline V gene are SGHRS and YFSETQ. V was trimmed by 1 base and J by 10 bases, leaving 12 bases between them. The CDR3 length is 14 residues. The CDR3 sequence: CASSLTGEVSPLHF. The DNA for the CDR3 is TGCGCCAGCAGCTTGACGGGGGAGGTATCACCCCTCCACTTT. Full variable domain (rest looked up from reference TRBV5-1 and TRBJ1-6): KAGVTQTPRYLIKTRGQQVTLSCSPISGHRSVSWYQQTPGQGLQFLFEYFSETQRNKGNFPGRFSGRQFSNSRSEMNVSTLELGDSALYLCASSLTGEVSPLHFGNGTRLTVT.

This clone was detected once. CDR3 residues: CASSLGAGGYEQYF. The DNA for the CDR3 is TGTGCCAGCAGTTTAGGGGCAGGGGGCTACGAGCAGTACTTC. The chain joins TRBV27 to TRBJ2-7; 7 bases line up with TRBD1. Germline trimming cut 2 bases from V and 3 bases from J; bases unmatched to any gene: 4. The CDR3 consists of 14 residues. Germline V lookup: CDR1 MNHEY, CDR2 SMNVEV (reference sequence).

This chain connects TRBV15 to TRBJ2-3, with 7 bases aligning to TRBD2. The CDR3 length is 18 residues. From germline, CDR1 is LNHNV and CDR2 YYDKDF (reference sequence). After removal of 5 bases from V and 3 bases from J, the junction contained 17 bases not matched to a gene. CDR3 loop: CATSPGGRLRERTDTQYF. The CDR3 DNA reads TGTGCCACCAGCCCCGGTGGGCGCTTGCGGGAGAGGACAGATACGCAGTATTTT.

The gene calls are TRBV11-2 and TRBJ2-1; D might be TRBD2 (6 bases). The CDR3 runs 17 residues. Germline V lookup: CDR1 SGHAT, CDR2 FQNNGV. V was trimmed by 1 base and J by 1 base, leaving 14 bases between them. The CDR3 loop reads CASSLGLQGGSYNEQFF. CDR3 coding DNA: TGTGCCAGCAGCTTAGGACTCCAGGGAGGTTCCTACAATGAGCAGTTCTTC.

This rearrangement joins TRBV5-8 to TRBJ1-1; no definite D call. Germline values: CDR1 SGHTS, CDR2 YDEGEE. The CDR3 is 15 amino acids. Trimming took off 0 bases at V and 0 bases at J, with 9 bases between the two ends. The chain's CDR3 is CASSLGLSMNTEAFF. DNA for the CDR3: TGTGCCAGCAGCTTGGGACTGAGCATGAACACTGAAGCTTTCTTT.

The chain employs TRBV5-4 and TRBJ2-3; weak D call: TRBD2 (7 bases). Trimming stripped 3 bases from V and 3 bases from J, with 17 bases between. The germline V gene encodes CDR1 SGHNT and CDR2 YYREEE (reference sequence). The CDR3 totals 16 residues. The CDR3: CASSSPRGGATDTQYF. CDR3 in DNA: TGTGCCAGCAGCTCGCCTAGGGGGGGGGCTACAGATACGCAGTATTTT.

The chain recombines TRBV7-2 with TRBJ2-2, with 10 bases that match TRBD2. This CDR3 has 17 residues. The germline V gene encodes CDR1 SGHTA and CDR2 FQGNSA. V shed 1 base and J 8 bases; nucleotides not matched to a gene: 10. CDR3 DNA sequence: TGTGCCAGCAGCTTAGTGCTAGCGGGGGCCCTGAGGGGGGAGCTGTTTTTT. It yields the protein CASSLVLAGALRGELFF.

This chain connects TRBV15 to TRBJ1-1, with D possibly TRBD1 on 5 matching bases. The germline V gene encodes CDR1 LNHNV and CDR2 YYDKDF (reference sequence). The germline V and J ends were trimmed by 2 bases and 1 base, with 11 bases remaining between them. CDR3 length equals 15 residues. This CDR3 reads CATSRQGARNTEAFF. CDR3 in DNA: TGTGCCACCAGCAGACAGGGTGCGAGGAACACTGAAGCTTTCTTT.